The count of the clone carrying this T cell receptor (beta chain) is one. These data come from a study of CD8 T cells in Susac syndrome. Reverse transcription of 0.5 to 1 ug RNA was performed with random hexamers. One entry per CDR3 protein, called by TCRdb with MiXCR from the immunoSEQ multiplex PCR reads. The table records 100,000 to 150,000 distinct CDR3 sequences, roughly 95% of them present only once. This receptor was identified in a human donor with Susac syndrome. Material: CD4+ T cells from PBMCs.

The DNA for the CDR3 is TGTGCCTGGAGTGAGGGGGACAGGGGGATGAATCAGCCCCAGCATTTT. Its protein is CAWSEGDRGMNQPQHF. J is TRBJ1-5 and V is TRBV30, with TRBD1 matching 11 bases. Germline V gene lookup returns CDR1 GTSNPN and CDR2 SVGIG (reference sequence). The CDR3 has 16 residues. The V gene end was trimmed by 1 base and the J gene end by 4 bases; junction bases not matched to a gene: 6.